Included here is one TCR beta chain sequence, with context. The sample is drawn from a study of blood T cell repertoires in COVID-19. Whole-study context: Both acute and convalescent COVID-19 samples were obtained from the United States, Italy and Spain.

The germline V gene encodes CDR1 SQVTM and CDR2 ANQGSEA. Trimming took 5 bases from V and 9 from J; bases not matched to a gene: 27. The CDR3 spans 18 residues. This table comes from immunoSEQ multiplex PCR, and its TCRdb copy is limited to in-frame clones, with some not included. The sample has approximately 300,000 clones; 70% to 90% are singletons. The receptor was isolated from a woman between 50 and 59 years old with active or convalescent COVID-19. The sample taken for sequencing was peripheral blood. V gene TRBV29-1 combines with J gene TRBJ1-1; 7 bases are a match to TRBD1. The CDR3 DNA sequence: TGCAGCGTTACACTAAAAACGGTTAACCTCCGGGACAGAGCTCAAGCTTTCTTT. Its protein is CSVTLKTVNLRDRAQAFF.